The rows below give T cell receptor beta chains drawn from one sample of a study of blood T cell repertoires in COVID-19. Sequenced by immunoSEQ multiplex PCR; TCRdb stores in-frame clones only, minus some. The sample holds about 7,800 clones; about 83% are singletons and the top ten take 15% to 20%. The specimen sequenced was peripheral blood. All receptors derive from a woman aged 60-75 years with active COVID-19. Each CDR3 is given with its conserved first and last residue. Each record gives: J gene, clone size, D gene, V gene, CDR3 protein, CDR3 DNA. The D gene is left open where the match is weak. A row's size may be missing; if present it is once, few, many or a size class.

j_call: TRBJ2-3
clone_size: -
d_call: -
v_call: TRBV7-2
cdr3_aa: CASSPIRVTDTQYF
cdr3_nt: TGTGCCAGCAGCCCAATTCGGGTCACAGATACGCAGTATTTT

j_call: TRBJ2-7
clone_size: -
d_call: TRBD2
v_call: TRBV28
cdr3_aa: CASSRPQRGHYEQYF
cdr3_nt: TGTGCCAGCAGCCGCCCCCAGCGGGGGCACTACGAGCAGTACTTC

j_call: TRBJ2-3
clone_size: once
d_call: TRBD2
v_call: TRBV5-6
cdr3_aa: CASSLGYGGAGDTQYF
cdr3_nt: TGTGCCAGCAGCTTGGGGTACGGGGGGGCAGGAGATACGCAGTATTTT

j_call: TRBJ1-1
clone_size: -
d_call: -
v_call: TRBV20-1
cdr3_aa: CSAQGPGRAFF
cdr3_nt: TGCAGTGCCCAAGGACCAGGGCGGGCTTTCTTT

j_call: TRBJ2-2
clone_size: -
d_call: -
v_call: TRBV10-2
cdr3_aa: CASSSLDTNTGELFF
cdr3_nt: TGCGCCAGCAGCAGCCTGGACACTAACACCGGGGAGCTGTTTTTT

j_call: TRBJ2-1
clone_size: -
d_call: -
v_call: TRBV5-1
cdr3_aa: CASSLASVEQFF
cdr3_nt: TGCGCCAGCAGCTTGGCGTCAGTCGAGCAGTTCTTC

j_call: TRBJ1-2
clone_size: -
d_call: -
v_call: TRBV5-1
cdr3_aa: CASSLGAGAHGYTF
cdr3_nt: TGCGCCAGCAGCTTGGGGGCAGGGGCGCATGGCTACACCTTC

j_call: TRBJ2-3
clone_size: -
d_call: TRBD2
v_call: TRBV4-3
cdr3_aa: CASSAGLAGYTDTQYF
cdr3_nt: TGCGCCAGCAGCGCCGGACTAGCGGGGTACACAGATACGCAGTATTTT

j_call: TRBJ1-2
clone_size: -
d_call: TRBD1
v_call: TRBV6-2/TRBV6-3
cdr3_aa: CASSYSTGALYTF
cdr3_nt: TGTGCCAGCAGTTACTCGACAGGGGCCCTTTACACCTTC

j_call: TRBJ1-2
clone_size: -
d_call: -
v_call: TRBV19
cdr3_aa: CASRPVGDYGYTF
cdr3_nt: TGTGCCAGTAGGCCAGTAGGAGACTATGGCTACACCTTC

j_call: TRBJ1-1
clone_size: -
d_call: -
v_call: TRBV5-1
cdr3_aa: CASSFRTGPNEAFF
cdr3_nt: TGCGCCAGCAGCTTTCGAACAGGACCTAATGAAGCTTTCTTT

j_call: TRBJ2-7
clone_size: -
d_call: -
v_call: TRBV9
cdr3_aa: CASSPTGTLTYEQYF
cdr3_nt: TGTGCCAGCAGCCCTACCGGGACACTGACGTACGAGCAGTACTTC

j_call: TRBJ2-5
clone_size: -
d_call: TRBD2
v_call: TRBV9
cdr3_aa: CASSVGTSGPAPQYF
cdr3_nt: TGTGCCAGCAGCGTAGGGACTAGCGGTCCAGCGCCCCAGTACTTC

j_call: TRBJ2-5
clone_size: -
d_call: -
v_call: TRBV21-1
cdr3_aa: CASSPRGKRGAGVETQYF
cdr3_nt: TGTGCCAGCAGCCCGCGGGGGAAAAGGGGCGCAGGTGTGGAGACCCAGTACTTC

j_call: TRBJ1-1
clone_size: -
d_call: TRBD1
v_call: TRBV7-9
cdr3_aa: CASSLGSTGAPVSAEAFF
cdr3_nt: TGTGCCAGCAGCTTGGGATCGACAGGGGCCCCCGTGAGCGCTGAAGCTTTCTTT

j_call: TRBJ2-1
clone_size: once
d_call: -
v_call: TRBV2
cdr3_aa: CASSVLREKWNEQFF
cdr3_nt: TGTGCCAGCAGTGTGCTGAGGGAAAAATGGAATGAGCAGTTCTTC

j_call: TRBJ2-7
clone_size: few
d_call: -
v_call: TRBV28
cdr3_aa: CASSLNYEQYF
cdr3_nt: TGTGCCAGCTCGTTAAACTACGAGCAGTACTTC

j_call: TRBJ1-5
clone_size: -
d_call: -
v_call: TRBV28
cdr3_aa: CASRTDRNQPQHF
cdr3_nt: TGTGCCAGCAGGACTGACAGGAATCAGCCCCAGCATTTT

j_call: TRBJ1-1
clone_size: -
d_call: -
v_call: TRBV6-2/TRBV6-3
cdr3_aa: CASSYFLDRTEAFF
cdr3_nt: TGTGCCAGCAGTTATTTCCTCGACAGGACTGAAGCTTTCTTT

j_call: TRBJ2-1
clone_size: -
d_call: TRBD2
v_call: TRBV6-2/TRBV6-3
cdr3_aa: CASSYPPAPAGGRNEQFF
cdr3_nt: TGTGCCAGCAGTTACCCTCCGGCGCCAGCGGGGGGGCGTAATGAGCAGTTCTTC

j_call: TRBJ2-7
clone_size: -
d_call: TRBD2
v_call: TRBV28
cdr3_aa: CASTPGGYEQYF
cdr3_nt: TGTGCCAGCACCCCGGGGGGATACGAGCAGTACTTC

j_call: TRBJ1-1
clone_size: -
d_call: -
v_call: TRBV6-5
cdr3_aa: CASTASGTEAFF
cdr3_nt: TGTGCCAGCACCGCTTCGGGCACTGAAGCTTTCTTT

j_call: TRBJ1-3
clone_size: -
d_call: TRBD1
v_call: TRBV19
cdr3_aa: CASTADRWENTIYF
cdr3_nt: TGTGCCAGTACCGCGGACAGGTGGGAAAACACCATATATTTT

j_call: TRBJ1-4
clone_size: -
d_call: -
v_call: TRBV4-3
cdr3_aa: CASSQETAYNEKLFF
cdr3_nt: TGCGCCAGCAGCCAAGAGACAGCATATAATGAAAAACTGTTTTTT

j_call: TRBJ1-6
clone_size: -
d_call: -
v_call: TRBV11-2
cdr3_aa: CASSLDLNSPLHF
cdr3_nt: TGTGCCAGCAGCTTAGATCTGAATTCACCCCTCCACTTT

j_call: TRBJ1-1
clone_size: -
d_call: TRBD1
v_call: TRBV29-1
cdr3_aa: CSVEAGQGAGYTEAFF
cdr3_nt: TGCAGCGTTGAAGCGGGACAGGGGGCAGGATACACTGAAGCTTTCTTT

j_call: TRBJ1-1
clone_size: few
d_call: -
v_call: TRBV18
cdr3_aa: CASSPWRGATDTEAFF
cdr3_nt: TGTGCCAGCTCACCATGGCGGGGGGCTACCGACACTGAAGCTTTCTTT

j_call: TRBJ2-1
clone_size: -
d_call: TRBD2
v_call: TRBV6-2/TRBV6-3
cdr3_aa: CASSYSGLAGVYNEQFF
cdr3_nt: TGTGCCAGCAGTTACTCTGGACTAGCGGGTGTGTACAATGAGCAGTTCTTC

j_call: TRBJ1-1
clone_size: -
d_call: TRBD1
v_call: TRBV25-1
cdr3_aa: CASTGGLTEAFF
cdr3_nt: TGTGCCAGCACAGGGGGGTTGACTGAAGCTTTCTTT

j_call: TRBJ2-7
clone_size: -
d_call: -
v_call: TRBV28
cdr3_aa: CASSRDFGEQYF
cdr3_nt: TGTGCCAGCAGTAGGGACTTCGGCGAGCAGTACTTC

j_call: TRBJ1-2
clone_size: -
d_call: -
v_call: TRBV9
cdr3_aa: CASSGRGTGNGYTF
cdr3_nt: TGTGCCAGCAGCGGCCGTGGCACAGGGAACGGCTACACCTTC

j_call: TRBJ1-4
clone_size: -
d_call: -
v_call: TRBV7-2
cdr3_aa: CASSLAFGGFPEKLFF
cdr3_nt: TGTGCCAGCAGCTTAGCGTTCGGGGGTTTCCCTGAAAAACTGTTTTTT

j_call: TRBJ1-1
clone_size: once
d_call: -
v_call: TRBV6-2/TRBV6-3
cdr3_aa: CASSAGVVQNTEAFF
cdr3_nt: TGTGCCAGCAGTGCAGGGGTCGTCCAGAACACTGAAGCTTTCTTT

j_call: TRBJ2-7
clone_size: -
d_call: -
v_call: TRBV19
cdr3_aa: CATTPMGRTRHEQYF
cdr3_nt: TGTGCCACCACCCCAATGGGGCGGACGCGGCACGAGCAGTACTTC

j_call: TRBJ1-1
clone_size: -
d_call: TRBD1
v_call: TRBV27
cdr3_aa: CAKERQGVTEAFF
cdr3_nt: TGTGCCAAAGAACGACAGGGGGTGACTGAAGCTTTCTTT

j_call: TRBJ2-3
clone_size: -
d_call: TRBD1
v_call: TRBV2
cdr3_aa: CASSAGQGLTDTQYF
cdr3_nt: TGTGCCAGCAGTGCGGGACAGGGGTTGACAGATACGCAGTATTTT

j_call: TRBJ2-7
clone_size: medium-sized
d_call: -
v_call: TRBV11-2
cdr3_aa: CASSLELGATSYEQYF
cdr3_nt: TGTGCCAGCAGCTTAGAATTAGGGGCGACCTCCTACGAGCAGTACTTC

j_call: TRBJ2-1
clone_size: -
d_call: -
v_call: TRBV9
cdr3_aa: CASSVKPGSGNEQFF
cdr3_nt: TGTGCCAGCAGCGTCAAACCGGGATCGGGAAATGAGCAGTTCTTC

j_call: TRBJ1-4
clone_size: -
d_call: TRBD1
v_call: TRBV3-1/TRBV3-2
cdr3_aa: CASSQVAGQGTNEKLFF
cdr3_nt: TGTGCCAGCAGCCAAGTTGCGGGACAGGGCACTAATGAAAAACTGTTTTTT

j_call: TRBJ1-2
clone_size: -
d_call: TRBD1
v_call: TRBV5-6
cdr3_aa: CASSGRTGGSYGYTF
cdr3_nt: TGTGCCAGCAGCGGGAGGACAGGGGGCTCCTATGGCTACACCTTC

j_call: TRBJ2-1
clone_size: -
d_call: -
v_call: TRBV3-1/TRBV3-2
cdr3_aa: CASRLSPAGTKYHEQFF
cdr3_nt: TGTGCCAGCAGACTCAGCCCGGCCGGGACAAAGTACCATGAGCAGTTCTTC

j_call: TRBJ1-1
clone_size: -
d_call: TRBD1
v_call: TRBV7-2
cdr3_aa: CASSLSGGGTEAFF
cdr3_nt: TGTGCCAGCAGCTTATCAGGGGGCGGCACTGAAGCTTTCTTT

j_call: TRBJ1-4
clone_size: -
d_call: -
v_call: TRBV27
cdr3_aa: CASSSTGGGMEKLFF
cdr3_nt: TGTGCCAGCAGTTCCACGGGGGGGGGAATGGAAAAACTGTTTTTT

j_call: TRBJ1-5
clone_size: -
d_call: -
v_call: TRBV28
cdr3_aa: CASSSDQPQHF
cdr3_nt: TGTGCCAGCAGTTCGGATCAGCCCCAGCATTTT

j_call: TRBJ2-3
clone_size: few
d_call: TRBD2
v_call: TRBV9
cdr3_aa: CASGEAGGQGDTQYF
cdr3_nt: TGTGCCAGCGGGGAGGCGGGGGGCCAGGGAGATACGCAGTATTTT

j_call: TRBJ2-7
clone_size: -
d_call: TRBD2
v_call: TRBV9
cdr3_aa: CASSVSGTSGFFEQYF
cdr3_nt: TGTGCCAGCAGCGTAAGTGGGACTAGCGGTTTTTTCGAGCAGTACTTC

j_call: TRBJ2-1
clone_size: -
d_call: -
v_call: TRBV3-1/TRBV3-2
cdr3_aa: CASSQAGLYNEQFF
cdr3_nt: TGTGCCAGCAGCCAGGCGGGACTTTACAATGAGCAGTTCTTC

j_call: TRBJ1-2
clone_size: -
d_call: -
v_call: TRBV28
cdr3_aa: CASMPRGADGYTF
cdr3_nt: TGTGCCAGCATGCCCAGGGGCGCGGATGGCTACACCTTC

j_call: TRBJ2-7
clone_size: -
d_call: -
v_call: TRBV28
cdr3_aa: CAGGGDGGYEQYF
cdr3_nt: TGTGCCGGCGGAGGAGACGGTGGGTACGAGCAGTACTTC

j_call: TRBJ1-2
clone_size: once
d_call: -
v_call: TRBV16
cdr3_aa: CASSQGLLNLYGYTF
cdr3_nt: TGTGCCAGCAGCCAGGGCCTTCTTAACTTATATGGCTACACCTTC

j_call: TRBJ2-5
clone_size: few
d_call: -
v_call: TRBV30
cdr3_aa: CAWSRGGTETQYF
cdr3_nt: TGTGCCTGGAGTCGAGGGGGAACAGAGACCCAGTACTTC

j_call: TRBJ1-2
clone_size: -
d_call: -
v_call: TRBV6-5
cdr3_aa: CASSYGREGNYGYTF
cdr3_nt: TGTGCCAGCAGTTATGGAAGGGAGGGGAACTATGGCTACACCTTC

j_call: TRBJ2-1
clone_size: -
d_call: TRBD1
v_call: TRBV15
cdr3_aa: CATSREGTGRGDNEQFF
cdr3_nt: TGTGCCACCAGCAGAGAGGGGACAGGGCGAGGGGACAATGAGCAGTTCTTC